This T cell receptor beta chain was documented in a study of identical twins' blood T cells. At the level of the study: Approximately 50 million reads came from approximately twelve libraries, six alpha, six beta. Broader study findings: Shared CDR3 clonotype counts tracked mainly the product of cloneset sizes.

Trimming stripped 4 bases from V and 4 bases from J, with 23 bases between. Germline values: CDR1 SGHDT, CDR2 YYEEEE. The CDR3 is 17 amino acids. Sample barcodes were added at both library ends during cDNA synthesis. In the original processing: Each library had 2.2 to 3.6 million CDR3 reads and about 90,000 to nearly 500,000 clonotypes. TCRdb itself ran the 5' RACE reads through MiXCR, one entry per CDR3 protein. The V and J calls here are based on TCRdb, not the publication. The data contain hundreds of thousands of distinct CDR3 sequences, over 25% of them singletons. A few counts support this clonotype. What it binds is unknown.

This TCR derives from a woman aged 18-49 years in good health. The V call is TRBV5-6, the J call TRBJ1-1, with D maybe TRBD1 (5 bases). The source material was PBMCs. The CDR3: CASSLMNRVGGGTEAFF. The CDR3 DNA sequence: TGTGCCAGCAGCCTTATGAATCGGGTCGGGGGGGGCACTGAAGCTTTCTTT.